These 30 T cell receptor beta chains originate from one sample sequenced in a study of blood T cell repertoires in COVID-19. Sequencing was performed with immunoSEQ multiplex PCR; in TCRdb, only in-frame clones are kept and a portion is missing. The repertoire holds 150,000 to 200,000 clones, with 82% as singletons. Source material: peripheral blood. The source is a woman in her sixties or seventies with acute or convalescent COVID-19.

The chain uses TRBV4-3 and TRBJ1-5, with D hard to call. The CDR3 has 16 amino acids. CDR1 and CDR2 (germline): LGHNA, YSLEER. V lost 0 bases and J lost 1, with 10 bases in between. The CDR3 loop is CASSQDLGRSNQPQHF. DNA of the CDR3: TGCGCCAGCAGCCAAGATCTTGGCAGAAGCAATCAGCCCCAGCATTTT.

This sequence joins TRBV29-1 and TRBJ1-2, with D possibly TRBD1 on 6 matching bases. CDR1 and CDR2 (germline): SQVTM, ANQGSEA. V lost 4 bases to trimming and J lost 6 bases, with 18 bases between them. The CDR3 is 14 residues long. The CDR3 DNA reads as TGCAGCGTTGGTGGGGGCGCGAGTGAAAATGGCTACACCTTC. As protein: CSVGGGASENGYTF.

This sequence joins TRBV11-3 and TRBJ2-1, with D possibly matching TRBD2 (5 bases). Germline values: CDR1 SGHNT, CDR2 YENEEA. Between the trimmed V and J ends, which lost 5 bases and 0 bases, there was a span of 11 bases. The CDR3 is 15 amino acids. The CDR3 reads CASSRGGSSYNEQFF. CDR3 DNA: TGTGCCAGCAGCCGCGGTGGGAGCTCCTACAATGAGCAGTTCTTC.

J is TRBJ1-5 and V is TRBV28; 8 nucleotides agree with TRBD1. Losses at the gene ends were 3 bases for V and 6 bases for J; bases not matched to a gene: 7. Germline loops: CDR1 MDHEN, CDR2 SYDVKM. CDR3 size: 15 residues. The CDR3 here is CASSFRTGTAQPQHF. CDR3 nucleotide sequence: TGTGCCAGCAGTTTTCGGACAGGGACTGCTCAGCCCCAGCATTTT.

V usage is TRBV6-6 and J usage is TRBJ2-6, with 7 positions matching TRBD1. This CDR3 has 18 amino acids. Germline lookup yields CDR1 MNHNY and CDR2 SVGAGI (reference sequence). V was clipped by 5 bases and J by 0 bases; unmatched bases: 10. CDR3 nucleotides: TGTGCCAGCAGTCGTACCGGGACAGCCTTCTCTGGGGCCAACGTCCTGACTTTC. Translating it yields CASSRTGTAFSGANVLTF.

This clone has only a few counts. In DNA form, the CDR3 reads TGTGCCAGCAGCTCGAGGGGACTAGACAATGAGCAGTTCTTC. It yields the protein CASSSRGLDNEQFF. This chain connects TRBV7-8 to TRBJ2-1, with 8 positions matching TRBD2. The germline V gene has CDR1 SGHVS and CDR2 FQNEAQ. The ends lost 4 bases at V and 5 bases at J; junction bases unmatched: 4. CDR3 length equals 14 residues.

The chain recombines TRBV5-8 with TRBJ2-7; TRBD2 matches 14 bases. CDR1 and CDR2 from the germline V gene are SGHTS and YDEGEE. This CDR3 spans 17 amino acids. Unmatched junction bases numbered 8, after V lost 3 bases and J lost 3 bases. The chain's CDR3 is CASSSGLAGATYYEQYF. For the CDR3, the DNA is TGTGCCAGCAGCTCGGGACTAGCGGGAGCGACGTACTACGAGCAGTACTTC.

This clone was counted a few times. The genes are TRBV5-4 and TRBJ2-2; the D is unclear. Germline V CDR1 and CDR2: SGHNT, YYREEE (reference sequence). The CDR3 has 14 amino acids. The V gene lost 0 bases and the J gene lost 2 bases, with 5 bases spanning the gap. The CDR3 loop is CASSLEANTGELFF. As DNA, the CDR3 is TGTGCCAGCAGCTTGGAAGCTAACACCGGGGAGCTGTTTTTT.

This clone was counted once. The gene calls are TRBV9 and TRBJ2-3; unclear D gene. The CDR3 covers 13 residues. Trimming took off 4 bases at V and 5 bases at J, with 11 bases between the two ends. CDR1 and CDR2 (germline): SGDLS, YYNGEE. DNA for the CDR3: TGTGCCAGCAGCCCAGATGGGCTAGATACGCAGTATTTT. It yields the protein CASSPDGLDTQYF.

This clone was seen a single time. The rearrangement links TRBV28 to TRBJ2-5; D unclear. Germline V CDR1 and CDR2: MDHEN, SYDVKM. Deletions cut 4 bases from V and 4 bases from J, with 4 bases between. The CDR3 is 11 amino acids. In DNA form, the CDR3 reads TGTGCCAGCAGTTCCCGAGAGACCCAGTACTTC. Its protein is CASSSRETQYF.

The gene calls are TRBV18 and TRBJ2-5; 7 nucleotides match TRBD2. This CDR3 contains 16 residues. J gave up 0 bases and V 6 bases, and 10 bases lay outside the gene matches. CDR1 and CDR2 from the germline V gene are KGHSH and LQKENI. The CDR3 loop reads CASSLTASGNQETQYF. The DNA of the CDR3 is TGTGCCAGCTCCCTGACTGCGAGCGGGAACCAAGAGACCCAGTACTTC.

The genes are TRBV7-9 and TRBJ1-2, with D uncertain. This CDR3 contains 14 residues. The V gene's germline CDR1 is SEHNR and CDR2 FQNEAQ (reference sequence). With 5 bases removed from V and 1 base from J, the gap between germline ends came to 11 bases. The CDR3 sequence: CASSGSSVNYGYTF. The CDR3 bases are TGTGCCAGCAGCGGGAGCAGTGTTAACTATGGCTACACCTTC.

This chain links TRBV9 with TRBJ2-1; weak D call: TRBD2 (6 bases). CDR1 and CDR2 from the germline V gene are SGDLS and YYNGEE. Trimming stripped 0 bases from V and 0 bases from J, with 13 bases between. The CDR3 has 17 residues. The DNA of the CDR3 is TGTGCCAGCAGCGTAGTCCAGGGAGGCAGCTCCTACAATGAGCAGTTCTTC. Protein: CASSVVQGGSSYNEQFF. Complete variable domain (other parts from reference TRBV9 and TRBJ2-1): DSGVTQTPKHLITATGQRVTLRCSPRSGDLSVYWYQQSLDQGLQFLIQYYNGEERAKGNILERFSAQQFPDLHSELNLSSLELGDSALYFCASSVVQGGSSYNEQFFGPGTRLTVL.

The gene calls are TRBV6-1 and TRBJ2-5; tentatively, D is TRBD1 (6 bases). Germline V CDR1 and CDR2: MNHNS, SASEGT. The CDR3 runs to 15 residues. The ends were cut back, 3 bases at V and 1 base at J, with 12 bases in the middle. CDR3: CASSDTSGVQETQYF. CDR3 coding DNA: TGTGCCAGCAGTGACACCTCAGGGGTCCAAGAGACCCAGTACTTC.

This clone was detected once. CDR3 sequence reads: CASSFSGLSTDTQYF. In DNA form, the CDR3 reads TGTGCCAGCAGCTTTTCCGGACTTAGCACAGATACGCAGTATTTT. This chain uses TRBV7-8 with TRBJ2-3; TRBD2 might be the D (5 bases). Germline assignment: CDR1 SGHVS and CDR2 FQNEAQ. The CDR3 runs to 15 residues. Trimming shortened V by 3 bases and J by 0 bases, and 10 bases separated the two germline ends.

The chain employs TRBV5-1 and TRBJ2-2; the match to TRBD1 covers 8 bases. Germline lookup yields CDR1 SGHRS and CDR2 YFSETQ. Germline trimming cut 5 bases from V and 5 bases from J; bases unmatched to any gene: 11. This CDR3 is 16 amino acids long. CDR3 residues: CASRYDRGVNTGELFF. The CDR3 nucleotides read TGCGCCAGCAGATATGACAGGGGTGTTAATACCGGGGAGCTGTTTTTT.

The rearrangement joins TRBV5-6 to TRBJ2-1; unclear D gene. The germline V gene encodes CDR1 SGHDT and CDR2 YYEEEE. The CDR3 sequence is 16 residues long. The germline V and J ends were trimmed by 4 bases and 3 bases, with 17 bases remaining between them. The CDR3 sequence is CASSLGLVAGYNEQFF. In DNA, the CDR3 is TGTGCCAGCAGCCTTGGGCTCGTGGCAGGCTACAATGAGCAGTTCTTC.

The rearrangement joins TRBV30 to TRBJ2-5, with 9 bases aligning to TRBD2. J was trimmed by 5 bases and V by 0 bases; bases with no gene match: 19. This CDR3 contains 19 residues. Looked up from germline, CDR1 is GTSNPN and CDR2 is SVGIG (reference sequence). The CDR3 reads CAWSVRGRGGVKPRETQYF. CDR3 in DNA: TGTGCCTGGAGTGTTCGTGGGCGGGGGGGAGTTAAGCCTCGCGAGACCCAGTACTTC.

This chain links TRBV5-8 with TRBJ2-3; 7 nucleotides align to TRBD2. The germline CDR1 and CDR2 sequences are SGHTS and YDEGEE. This CDR3 spans 15 amino acids. The J segment lost 2 bases and the V segment lost 8 bases, leaving 11 bases of the junction unmatched. CDR3 sequence: CASKARGEITDTQYF. The CDR3 DNA is TGTGCCAGTAAAGCTCGGGGGGAAATCACAGATACGCAGTATTTT. Together with reference TRBV5-8 and TRBJ2-3, the CDR3 gives the full variable domain: EAGVTQSPTHLIKTRGQQATLRCSPISGHTSVYWYQQALGLGLQFLLWYDEGEERNRGNFPPRFSGRQFPNYSSELNVNALELEDSALYLCASKARGEITDTQYFGPGTRLTVL.

In this sample, this clone turned up once. This chain connects TRBV7-9 to TRBJ2-5; 7 nucleotides agree with TRBD2. With 6 bases clipped from V and 3 bases from J, the junction kept 4 bases outside the gene matches. CDR1 is SEHNR, CDR2 FQNEAQ, per germline (reference sequence). This CDR3 contains 13 residues. The CDR3 DNA sequence: TGTGCCAGCAGTTCCCGGGAGGAAGAGACCCAGTACTTC. It specifies CASSSREEETQYF.

This sequence joins TRBV21-1 and TRBJ1-2; the D call of TRBD1 is as the table states it, not checked on the DNA. TRBV21-1 is classified as a pseudogene. The CDR3 length is 16 residues. The CDR3 sequence: CASSKTPTGGVGGYTF. DNA of the CDR3: TGTGCCAGCAGCAAAACCCCAACAGGGGGAGTTGGTGGCTACACCTTC.

V and J are TRBV7-9 and TRBJ2-7; 10 positions agree with TRBD2. CDR1 and CDR2 (germline): SEHNR, FQNEAQ (reference sequence). After removal of 1 base from V and 4 bases from J, the junction contained 7 bases not matched to a gene. The CDR3 has 16 residues. The CDR3 loop is CASSLGLAGVWYEQYF. In nucleotides, the CDR3 is TGTGCCAGCAGCTTAGGCCTAGCGGGAGTATGGTACGAGCAGTACTTC.

The chain joins TRBV5-4 to TRBJ2-7; 9 nucleotides line up with TRBD1. The junction had 5 bases not matched to a gene; V was cut back by 2 bases and J by 5 bases. CDR1 is SGHNT and CDR2 is YYREEE in the germline V gene (reference sequence). The CDR3 runs 14 residues. CDR3 loop: CASSLMDRGHEQYF. The CDR3 DNA is TGTGCCAGCAGCTTAATGGACAGGGGCCACGAGCAGTACTTC.

The rearrangement links TRBV2 to TRBJ2-1; D not resolved. Germline loops: CDR1 SNHLY, CDR2 FYNNEI. This CDR3 is built from 13 residues. The V gene lost 4 bases and the J gene lost 10 bases, with 14 bases spanning the gap. The CDR3: CASSVVPREEQFF. CDR3 nucleotides: TGTGCCAGCAGTGTCGTCCCCCGAGAAGAGCAGTTCTTC.

The chain uses TRBV6-2 or TRBV6-3 and TRBJ1-1; 7 nucleotides line up with TRBD1. V gave up 0 bases and J gave up 0 bases; unmatched junction bases: 1. The germline V gene has CDR1 MNHEY and CDR2 SVGEGT. This CDR3 is built from 15 residues. The DNA for the CDR3 is TGTGCCAGCAGTTACTCCGGACAGGTGAACACTGAAGCTTTCTTT. As protein: CASSYSGQVNTEAFF.

The rearrangement links TRBV24-1 to TRBJ1-5, with D possibly TRBD1 on 5 matching bases. CDR3 length: 15 amino acids. Germline V CDR1 and CDR2: KGHDR, SFDVKD. The V gene lost 5 bases and the J gene lost 3 bases, with 13 bases spanning the gap. This CDR3 is CATSGGGETNQPQHF. CDR3 bases: TGTGCCACCAGTGGGGGCGGAGAGACCAATCAGCCCCAGCATTTT.

The CDR3: CASSRTGSSYNEQFF. The CDR3 DNA reads TGTGCCAGCAGTCGGACAGGGAGCTCCTACAATGAGCAGTTCTTC. This chain links TRBV28 with TRBJ2-1; TRBD1 matches 8 bases. Germline V lookup: CDR1 MDHEN, CDR2 SYDVKM. The CDR3 spans 15 residues. Losses at the gene ends were 5 bases for V and 0 bases for J; bases not matched to a gene: 3.

V usage is TRBV7-2 and J usage is TRBJ2-2, with D maybe TRBD2 (6 bases). There are 15 residues in the CDR3. The germline V gene encodes CDR1 SGHTA and CDR2 FQGNSA. V lost 0 bases to trimming and J lost 2 bases, with 7 bases between them. This chain's CDR3 is CASSLAAGNTGELFF. The CDR3 region has the DNA TGTGCCAGCAGCTTAGCGGCGGGAAACACCGGGGAGCTGTTTTTT.

The chain employs TRBV30 and TRBJ1-2; 7 bases are shared with TRBD1. There are 15 residues in the CDR3. From germline, CDR1 is GTSNPN and CDR2 SVGIG (reference sequence). V lost 1 base, J lost 1 base, and 6 bases stayed unmatched. The CDR3 is CAWSAGTALNYGYTF. The DNA of the CDR3 is TGTGCCTGGAGTGCCGGGACAGCCCTTAACTATGGCTACACCTTC.

Only one count was recorded for this clone. The chain employs TRBV4-1 and TRBJ2-5, with 7 positions matching TRBD1. The CDR3 runs 15 residues. CDR1 and CDR2 from the germline V gene are MGHRA and YSYEKL. V lost 0 bases, J lost 5 bases, and 6 bases stayed unmatched. The CDR3 loop reads CASSQDSDRAETQYF. The CDR3 DNA sequence: TGCGCCAGCAGCCAAGACTCCGACAGGGCGGAGACCCAGTACTTC.